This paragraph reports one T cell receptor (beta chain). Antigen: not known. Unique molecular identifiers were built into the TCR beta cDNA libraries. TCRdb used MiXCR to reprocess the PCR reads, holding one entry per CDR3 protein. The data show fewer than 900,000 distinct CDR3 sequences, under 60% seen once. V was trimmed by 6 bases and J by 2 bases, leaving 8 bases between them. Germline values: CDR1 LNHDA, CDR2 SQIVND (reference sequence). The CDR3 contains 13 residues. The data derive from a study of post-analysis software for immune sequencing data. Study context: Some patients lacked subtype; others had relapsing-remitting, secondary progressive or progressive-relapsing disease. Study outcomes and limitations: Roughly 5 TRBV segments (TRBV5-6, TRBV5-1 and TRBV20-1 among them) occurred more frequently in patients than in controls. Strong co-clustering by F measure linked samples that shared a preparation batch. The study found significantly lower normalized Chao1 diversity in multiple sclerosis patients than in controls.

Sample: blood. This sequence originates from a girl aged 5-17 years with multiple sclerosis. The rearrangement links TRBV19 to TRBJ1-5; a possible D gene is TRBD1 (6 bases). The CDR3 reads CASSDRRNQPQHF. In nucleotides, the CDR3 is TGTGCCAGTAGCGACAGGCGCAATCAGCCCCAGCATTTT. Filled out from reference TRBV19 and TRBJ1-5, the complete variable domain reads DGGITQSPKYLFRKEGQNVTLSCEQNLNHDAMYWYRQDPGQGLRLIYYSQIVNDFQKGDIAEGYSVSREKKESFPLTVTSAQKNPTAFYLCASSDRRNQPQHFGDGTRLSIL.